These 12 T cell receptor beta chains were all obtained from the same sample, sequenced in a study of cytomegalovirus exposure and HLA in healthy donors. PCR used 60 Vbeta primers and 13 Jbeta primers. TCRdb's table, derived via immunoSEQ multiplex PCR, lists solely in-frame clones and lacks some. The data hold roughly 100,000 clones, with about four fifths observed a single time. The sequencing input was PBMCs. The source is a man aged 18 to 29 in good health and CMV-seropositive.

The CDR3 region has the DNA TGTGCCAGCAGGGCAGTTGAGCGTAGCAATCAGCCCCAGCATTTT. Its translation is CASRAVERSNQPQHF. J is TRBJ1-5 and V is TRBV28; unclear D gene. The CDR3 is 15 amino acids. Germline V lookup: CDR1 MDHEN, CDR2 SYDVKM. Trimming left V 6 bases short and J 0 bases short, with 12 bases between.

The CDR3 spells CASSVAQANGYTF. The CDR3 coding sequence is TGTGCCAGCAGCGTAGCACAGGCCAATGGCTACACCTTC. The chain joins TRBV9 to TRBJ1-2; D possibly corresponds to TRBD1 (5 bases). The CDR3 loop spans 13 amino acids. Trimming removed 0 bases at V and 6 bases at J, with 9 bases between. CDR1 and CDR2 from the germline V gene are SGDLS and YYNGEE.

The chain has TRBV21-1 and TRBJ2-5; the table's D call, TRBD2, was not checked against the DNA. TRBV21-1 is marked as a pseudogene. The CDR3 runs to 15 residues. CDR3 nucleotide sequence: TGTGCCAGCACTATTCGAGAAGGAGGAGGTGAGACCCAGTACTTC. This gives the protein CASTIREGGGETQYF.

This rearrangement joins TRBV9 to TRBJ1-2, with TRBD1 as a possible D gene (5 bases). The CDR3 has 12 amino acids. The germline gives CDR1 SGDLS, CDR2 YYNGEE. V lost 1 base, J lost 7 bases, and 8 bases lay in between. DNA for the CDR3: TGTGCCAGCAGCGTACAGGGTGCTGGCTACACCTTC. Its translation: CASSVQGAGYTF.

V usage is TRBV18 and J usage is TRBJ1-3; perhaps TRBD1 as D (5 bases). CDR1 KGHSH and CDR2 LQKENI come from the germline V gene. V was cut by 2 bases and J by 4 bases, with 12 bases left in between. This CDR3 has 15 residues. This chain's CDR3 is CASSPSSQAGNTIYF. In DNA form, the CDR3 reads TGTGCCAGCTCACCAAGTTCACAGGCAGGAAACACCATATATTTT.

This chain connects TRBV7-2 to TRBJ2-5; perhaps TRBD2 as D (5 bases). Germline V gene data show CDR1 as SGHTA and CDR2 as FQGNSA. The CDR3 runs 14 residues. The V and J ends lost 4 bases and 4 bases respectively, with 13 bases between them. CDR3 DNA: TGTGCCAGCAGCTCTCGTTCAGGAGGAGAGACCCAGTACTTC. This sequence encodes CASSSRSGGETQYF.

The chain joins TRBV5-6 to TRBJ1-5, with 9 bases aligning to TRBD1. The CDR3 has 15 residues. After removal of 4 bases from V and 0 bases from J, the junction contained 2 bases not matched to a gene. Germline loops: CDR1 SGHDT, CDR2 YYEEEE. CDR3 sequence (DNA): TGTGCCAGCAGCCGGACAGGGGTTAGCAATCAGCCCCAGCATTTT. It specifies CASSRTGVSNQPQHF. Variable domain in full (rest from reference TRBV5-6 and TRBJ1-5): DAGVTQSPTHLIKTRGQQVTLRCSPKSGHDTVSWYQQALGQGPQFIFQYYEEEERQRGNFPDRFSGHQFPNYSSELNVNALLLGDSALYLCASSRTGVSNQPQHFGDGTRLSIL.

This clone was seen only a few times. The gene calls are TRBV9 and TRBJ1-1; D is unresolved. CDR3 size: 13 residues. CDR1 and CDR2 (germline): SGDLS, YYNGEE. V dropped 0 bases and J dropped 2 bases, with 5 bases sitting between them. DNA for the CDR3: TGTGCCAGCAGCGTAGCAGATAACACTGAAGCTTTCTTT. It is translated as CASSVADNTEAFF.

The chain's CDR3 is CASSTYRGGFYEQYF. Here the CDR3 DNA reads TGTGCCAGCAGCACCTACAGGGGTGGGTTTTACGAGCAGTACTTC. This rearrangement joins TRBV5-6 to TRBJ2-7; TRBD1 agrees at 7 bases. The length of the CDR3 is 15 residues. CDR1 SGHDT and CDR2 YYEEEE come from the germline V gene. The J segment lost 4 bases and the V segment lost 4 bases, leaving 11 bases of the junction unmatched.

J is TRBJ2-1 and V is TRBV6-5; D uncertain. Germline V gene data show CDR1 as MNHEY and CDR2 as SVGAGI. V lost 6 bases to trimming and J lost 5 bases, with 17 bases between them. This CDR3 contains 15 residues. CDR3 protein: CASSSYPGVHNEQFF. The CDR3 DNA is TGTGCCAGCAGCTCCTACCCGGGTGTCCACAATGAGCAGTTCTTC.

The sample holds a few counts of this clone. The chain uses TRBV10-1 and TRBJ2-7; 7 bases match TRBD1. The V gene end was trimmed by 8 bases and the J gene end by 3 bases; junction bases not matched to a gene: 1. The CDR3 extends over 11 amino acids. Germline V gives CDR1 WNHNN, CDR2 SYGVQD (reference sequence). The CDR3 DNA reads as TGCGCCAGCGGGGACAGCTACGAGCAGTACTTC. It encodes CASGDSYEQYF.

The chain has TRBV10-3 and TRBJ2-1; 8 bases line up with TRBD2. Trimming removed 0 bases from V and 8 bases from J; junction bases left unmatched: 6. The germline CDR1 and CDR2 sequences are ENHRY and SYGVKD. CDR3 length equals 15 residues. The CDR3 region is CAISESTRRGDEQFF. CDR3 sequence (DNA): TGTGCCATCAGTGAGTCGACGAGGCGGGGGGATGAGCAGTTCTTC.